This T cell receptor beta chain comes out of a study of blood T cell repertoires in COVID-19. Study-wide context: There were acute and convalescent COVID-19 samples, and they came from the United States, Italy and Spain.

In germline, CDR1 is SEHNR, CDR2 FQNEAQ (reference sequence). J was trimmed by 9 bases and V by 5 bases; bases with no gene match: 7. The length of the CDR3 is 14 residues. Authors' processing steps: Amplification of reference gene primers provided the estimated nucleated cell counts. Some clones are missing from TCRdb's copy, which holds only in-frame ones; the method was immunoSEQ multiplex PCR. V and J calls and clone size follow that table, whereas D and trimming were derived from the DNA. This table has around 260,000 clones, around 90% appearing once. The receptor was derived from a man in his 60s who had recovered from COVID-19. Material for sequencing was peripheral blood. The rearrangement uses TRBV7-9 and TRBJ1-6; 7 bases are shared with TRBD1. CDR3 bases: TGTGCCAGCAGCGGGACAGACAGGTTTTCACCCCTCCACTTT. Its translation is CASSGTDRFSPLHF.